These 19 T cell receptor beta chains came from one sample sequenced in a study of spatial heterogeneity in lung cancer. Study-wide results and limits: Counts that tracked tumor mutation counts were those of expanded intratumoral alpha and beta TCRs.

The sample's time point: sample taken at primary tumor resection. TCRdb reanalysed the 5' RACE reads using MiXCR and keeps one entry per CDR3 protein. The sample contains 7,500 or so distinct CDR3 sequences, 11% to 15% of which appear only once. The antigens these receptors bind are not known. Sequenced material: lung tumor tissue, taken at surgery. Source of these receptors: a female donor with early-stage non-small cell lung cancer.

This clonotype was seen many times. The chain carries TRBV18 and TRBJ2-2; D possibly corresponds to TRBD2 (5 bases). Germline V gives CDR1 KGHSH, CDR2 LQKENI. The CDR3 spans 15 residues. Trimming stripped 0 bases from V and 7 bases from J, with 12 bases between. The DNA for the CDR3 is TGTGCCAGCTCACCACCGAGGGCGAATAACGGGGAGCTGTTTTTT. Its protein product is CASSPPRANNGELFF.

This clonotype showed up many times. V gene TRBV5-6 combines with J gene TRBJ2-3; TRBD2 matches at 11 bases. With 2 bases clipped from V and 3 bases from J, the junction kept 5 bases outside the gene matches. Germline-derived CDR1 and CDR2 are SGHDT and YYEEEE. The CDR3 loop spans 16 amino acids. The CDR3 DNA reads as TGTGCCAGCAGCTTTACTAGCGGGGGCCGGACAGATACGCAGTATTTT. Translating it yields CASSFTSGGRTDTQYF.

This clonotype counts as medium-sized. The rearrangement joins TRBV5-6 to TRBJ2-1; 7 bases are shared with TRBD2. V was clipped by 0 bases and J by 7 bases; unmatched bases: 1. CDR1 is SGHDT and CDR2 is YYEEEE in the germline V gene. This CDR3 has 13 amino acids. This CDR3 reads CASSLAGGNEQFF. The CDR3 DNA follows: TGTGCCAGCAGCTTGGCCGGGGGGAATGAGCAGTTCTTC.

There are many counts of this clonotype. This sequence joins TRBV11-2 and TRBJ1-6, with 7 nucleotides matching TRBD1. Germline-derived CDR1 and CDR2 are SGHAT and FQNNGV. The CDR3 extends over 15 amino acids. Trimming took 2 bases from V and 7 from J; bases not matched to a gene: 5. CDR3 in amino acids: CASSLSGTVNSPLHF. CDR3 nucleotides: TGTGCCAGCAGCTTAAGCGGGACAGTAAATTCACCCCTCCACTTT. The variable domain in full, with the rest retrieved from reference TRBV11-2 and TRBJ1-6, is EAGVAQSPRYKIIEKRQSVAFWCNPISGHATLYWYQQILGQGPKLLIQFQNNGVVDDSQLPKDRFSAERLKGVDSTLKIQPAKLEDSAVYLCASSLSGTVNSPLHFGNGTRLTVT.

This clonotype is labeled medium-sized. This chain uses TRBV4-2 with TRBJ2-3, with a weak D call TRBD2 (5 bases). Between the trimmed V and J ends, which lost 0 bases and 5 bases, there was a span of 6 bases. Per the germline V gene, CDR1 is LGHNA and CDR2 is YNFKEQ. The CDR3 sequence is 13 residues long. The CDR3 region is CASSQDRGDTQYF. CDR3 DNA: TGTGCCAGCAGCCAAGATCGGGGAGATACGCAGTATTTT.

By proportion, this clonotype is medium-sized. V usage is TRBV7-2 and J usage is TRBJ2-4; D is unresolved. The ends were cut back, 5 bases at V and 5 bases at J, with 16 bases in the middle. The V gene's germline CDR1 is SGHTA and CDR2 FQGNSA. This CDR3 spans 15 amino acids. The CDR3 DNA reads TGTGCCAGCAGCCCATTAGGTCTAACGGAAAACATTCAGTACTTC. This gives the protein CASSPLGLTENIQYF. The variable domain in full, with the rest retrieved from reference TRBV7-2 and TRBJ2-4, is GAGVSQSPSNKVTEKGKDVELRCDPISGHTALYWYRQSLGQGLEFLIYFQGNSAPDKSGLPSDRFSAERTGGSVSTLTIQRTQQEDSAVYLCASSPLGLTENIQYFGAGTRLSVL.

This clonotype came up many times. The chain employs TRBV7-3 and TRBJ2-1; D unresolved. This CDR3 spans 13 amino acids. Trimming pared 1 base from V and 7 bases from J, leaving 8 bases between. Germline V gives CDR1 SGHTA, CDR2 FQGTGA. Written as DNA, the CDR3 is TGTGCCAGCAGCTTAAGTGGAGAGAATGAGCAGTTCTTC. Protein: CASSLSGENEQFF.

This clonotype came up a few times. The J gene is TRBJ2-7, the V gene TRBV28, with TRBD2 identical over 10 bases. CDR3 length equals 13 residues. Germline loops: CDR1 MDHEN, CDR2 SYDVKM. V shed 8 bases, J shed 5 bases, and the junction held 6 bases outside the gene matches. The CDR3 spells CASRTSGRHEQYF. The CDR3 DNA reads TGTGCCAGCCGGACTAGCGGCCGCCACGAGCAGTACTTC.

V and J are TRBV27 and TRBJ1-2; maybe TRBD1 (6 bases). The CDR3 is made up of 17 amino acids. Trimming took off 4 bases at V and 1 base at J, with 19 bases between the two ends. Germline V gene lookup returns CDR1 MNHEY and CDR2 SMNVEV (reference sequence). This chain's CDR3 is CASSSQPGQISNYGYTF. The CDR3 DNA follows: TGTGCCAGCAGTTCCCAACCAGGACAGATAAGTAACTATGGCTACACCTTC.

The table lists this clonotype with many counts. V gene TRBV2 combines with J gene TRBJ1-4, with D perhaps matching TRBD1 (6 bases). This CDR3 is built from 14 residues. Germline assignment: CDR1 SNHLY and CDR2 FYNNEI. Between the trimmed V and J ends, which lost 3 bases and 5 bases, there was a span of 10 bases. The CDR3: CASSEGAFNEKLFF. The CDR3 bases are TGTGCCAGCAGTGAGGGGGCGTTCAATGAAAAACTGTTTTTT.

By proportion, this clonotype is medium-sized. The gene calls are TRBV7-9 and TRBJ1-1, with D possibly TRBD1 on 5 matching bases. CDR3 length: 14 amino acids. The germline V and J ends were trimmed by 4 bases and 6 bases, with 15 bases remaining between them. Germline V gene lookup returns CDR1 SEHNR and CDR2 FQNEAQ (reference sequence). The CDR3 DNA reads TGTGCCAGCAGCTCCACCTCGTGGGGGGCTGAAGCTTTCTTT. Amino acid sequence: CASSSTSWGAEAFF.

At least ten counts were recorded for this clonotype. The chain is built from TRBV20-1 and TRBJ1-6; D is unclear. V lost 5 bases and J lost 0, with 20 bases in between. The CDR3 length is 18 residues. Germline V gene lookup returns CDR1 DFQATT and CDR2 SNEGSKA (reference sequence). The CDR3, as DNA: TGCAGTGCTCCTGCCTGGACCGGGGAGAGCTCCTATAATTCACCCCTCCACTTT. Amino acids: CSAPAWTGESSYNSPLHF.

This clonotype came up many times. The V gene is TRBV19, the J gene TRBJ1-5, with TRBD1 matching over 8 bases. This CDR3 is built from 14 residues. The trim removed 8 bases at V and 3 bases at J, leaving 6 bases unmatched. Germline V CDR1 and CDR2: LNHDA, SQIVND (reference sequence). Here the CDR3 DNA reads TGTGCCAGTGGAGCAGGGGGCCACAATCAGCCCCAGCATTTT. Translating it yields CASGAGGHNQPQHF.

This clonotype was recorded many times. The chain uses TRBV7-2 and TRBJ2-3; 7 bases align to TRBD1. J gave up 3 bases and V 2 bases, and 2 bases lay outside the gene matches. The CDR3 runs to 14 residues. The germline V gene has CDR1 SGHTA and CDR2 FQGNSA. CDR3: CASSLTTGTDTQYF. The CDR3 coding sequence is TGTGCCAGCAGCTTAACGACAGGGACAGATACGCAGTATTTT.

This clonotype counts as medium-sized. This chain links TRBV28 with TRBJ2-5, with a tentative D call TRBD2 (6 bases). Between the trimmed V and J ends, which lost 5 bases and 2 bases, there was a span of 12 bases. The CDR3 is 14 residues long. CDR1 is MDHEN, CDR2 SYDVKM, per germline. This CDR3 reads CASSPLAAQETQYF. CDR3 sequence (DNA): TGTGCCAGCAGTCCCTTAGCGGCGCAAGAGACCCAGTACTTC.

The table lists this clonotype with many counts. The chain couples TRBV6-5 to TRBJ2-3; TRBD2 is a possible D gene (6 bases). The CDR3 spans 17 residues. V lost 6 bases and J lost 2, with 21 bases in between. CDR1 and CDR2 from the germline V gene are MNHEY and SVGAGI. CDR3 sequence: CASRISGTRSFTDTQYF. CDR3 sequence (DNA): TGTGCCAGCAGAATCTCCGGGACTCGGAGCTTCACAGATACGCAGTATTTT.

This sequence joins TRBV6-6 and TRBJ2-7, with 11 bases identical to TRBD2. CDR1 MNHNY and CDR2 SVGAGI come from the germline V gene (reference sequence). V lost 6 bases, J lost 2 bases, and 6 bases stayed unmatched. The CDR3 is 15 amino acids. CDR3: CASSLLAGGTYEQYF. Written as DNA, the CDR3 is TGTGCCAGCAGCTTGCTAGCGGGGGGAACCTACGAGCAGTACTTC.

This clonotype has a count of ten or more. The CDR3 spells CSVEVPSTDTQYF. The CDR3 coding sequence is TGCAGCGTTGAGGTCCCGAGCACAGATACGCAGTATTTT. The rearrangement uses TRBV29-1 and TRBJ2-3; D uncertain. V dropped 3 bases and J dropped 0 bases, with 7 bases sitting between them. Germline values: CDR1 SQVTM, CDR2 ANQGSEA. The length of the CDR3 is 13 residues.

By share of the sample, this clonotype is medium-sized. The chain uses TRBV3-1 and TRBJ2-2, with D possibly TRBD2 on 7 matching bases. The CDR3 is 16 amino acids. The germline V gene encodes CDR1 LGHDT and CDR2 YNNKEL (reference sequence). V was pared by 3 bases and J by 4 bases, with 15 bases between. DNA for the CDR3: TGTGCCAGCAGCCACGGCGGGGGCATCGGCACCGGGGAGCTGTTTTTT. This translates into CASSHGGGIGTGELFF.